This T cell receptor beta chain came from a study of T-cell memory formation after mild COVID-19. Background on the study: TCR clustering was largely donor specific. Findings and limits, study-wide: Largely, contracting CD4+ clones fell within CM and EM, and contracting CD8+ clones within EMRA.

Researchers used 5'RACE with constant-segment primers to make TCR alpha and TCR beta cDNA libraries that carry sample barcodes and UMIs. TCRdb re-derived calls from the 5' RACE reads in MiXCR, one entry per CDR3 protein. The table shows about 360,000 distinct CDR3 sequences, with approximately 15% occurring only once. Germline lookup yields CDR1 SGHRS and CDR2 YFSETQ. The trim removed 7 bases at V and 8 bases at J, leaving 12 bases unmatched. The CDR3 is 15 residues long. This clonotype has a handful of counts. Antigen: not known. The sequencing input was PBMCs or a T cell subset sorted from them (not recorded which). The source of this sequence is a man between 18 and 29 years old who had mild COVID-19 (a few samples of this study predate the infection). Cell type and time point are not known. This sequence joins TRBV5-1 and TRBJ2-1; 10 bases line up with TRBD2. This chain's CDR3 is CASLESGGESDEQFF. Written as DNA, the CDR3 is TGCGCCAGCCTAGAAAGCGGGGGGGAGTCGGATGAGCAGTTCTTC.